The entry below describes one TCR beta chain. Donors, without exception, were Caucasian adults residing in Nashville, Tennessee. This CDR3 is built from 13 residues. CDR1 and CDR2 from the germline V gene are MNHNY and SVGAGI (reference sequence). With V trimmed by 6 bases and J by 5 bases, 4 bases remained unmatched. This record belongs to a study of shared clonotypes between healthy human individuals. Genomic DNA belonging to each subset was distributed in equal measure over several immunoSEQ plates. Repertoires were generated with immunoSEQ multiplex PCR, while TCRdb's copy carries only in-frame clones and drops some. The sample shows 2 million to 2.5 million clones, more than 85% of them seen only once.

This TCR was recovered from a man aged 18 to 29 in good health. Some clones in this sample may be carry-over from other donors' samples. The chain employs TRBV6-6 and TRBJ1-2; 9 bases are a match to TRBD1. The material sequenced was naive CD4+ T cells from PBMCs. Subset: CD45RA+ positively selected. The CDR3 region is CASRYRGHYGYTF. The CDR3 DNA reads as TGTGCCAGCAGGTACAGGGGGCATTATGGCTACACCTTC.